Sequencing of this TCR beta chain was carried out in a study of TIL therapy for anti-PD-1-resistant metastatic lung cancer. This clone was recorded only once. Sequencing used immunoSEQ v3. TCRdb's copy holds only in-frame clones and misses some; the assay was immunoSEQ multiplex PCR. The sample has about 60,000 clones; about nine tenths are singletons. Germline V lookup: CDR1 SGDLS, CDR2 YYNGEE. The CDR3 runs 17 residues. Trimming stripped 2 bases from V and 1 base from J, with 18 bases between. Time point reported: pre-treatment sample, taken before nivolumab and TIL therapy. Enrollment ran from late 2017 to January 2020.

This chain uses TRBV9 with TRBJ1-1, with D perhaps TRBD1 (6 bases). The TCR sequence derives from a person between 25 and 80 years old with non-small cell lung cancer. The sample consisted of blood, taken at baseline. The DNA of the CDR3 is TGTGCCAGCAGCGTTCCCCGGGACACTCCATCGAACACTGAAGCTTTCTTT. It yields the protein CASSVPRDTPSNTEAFF.